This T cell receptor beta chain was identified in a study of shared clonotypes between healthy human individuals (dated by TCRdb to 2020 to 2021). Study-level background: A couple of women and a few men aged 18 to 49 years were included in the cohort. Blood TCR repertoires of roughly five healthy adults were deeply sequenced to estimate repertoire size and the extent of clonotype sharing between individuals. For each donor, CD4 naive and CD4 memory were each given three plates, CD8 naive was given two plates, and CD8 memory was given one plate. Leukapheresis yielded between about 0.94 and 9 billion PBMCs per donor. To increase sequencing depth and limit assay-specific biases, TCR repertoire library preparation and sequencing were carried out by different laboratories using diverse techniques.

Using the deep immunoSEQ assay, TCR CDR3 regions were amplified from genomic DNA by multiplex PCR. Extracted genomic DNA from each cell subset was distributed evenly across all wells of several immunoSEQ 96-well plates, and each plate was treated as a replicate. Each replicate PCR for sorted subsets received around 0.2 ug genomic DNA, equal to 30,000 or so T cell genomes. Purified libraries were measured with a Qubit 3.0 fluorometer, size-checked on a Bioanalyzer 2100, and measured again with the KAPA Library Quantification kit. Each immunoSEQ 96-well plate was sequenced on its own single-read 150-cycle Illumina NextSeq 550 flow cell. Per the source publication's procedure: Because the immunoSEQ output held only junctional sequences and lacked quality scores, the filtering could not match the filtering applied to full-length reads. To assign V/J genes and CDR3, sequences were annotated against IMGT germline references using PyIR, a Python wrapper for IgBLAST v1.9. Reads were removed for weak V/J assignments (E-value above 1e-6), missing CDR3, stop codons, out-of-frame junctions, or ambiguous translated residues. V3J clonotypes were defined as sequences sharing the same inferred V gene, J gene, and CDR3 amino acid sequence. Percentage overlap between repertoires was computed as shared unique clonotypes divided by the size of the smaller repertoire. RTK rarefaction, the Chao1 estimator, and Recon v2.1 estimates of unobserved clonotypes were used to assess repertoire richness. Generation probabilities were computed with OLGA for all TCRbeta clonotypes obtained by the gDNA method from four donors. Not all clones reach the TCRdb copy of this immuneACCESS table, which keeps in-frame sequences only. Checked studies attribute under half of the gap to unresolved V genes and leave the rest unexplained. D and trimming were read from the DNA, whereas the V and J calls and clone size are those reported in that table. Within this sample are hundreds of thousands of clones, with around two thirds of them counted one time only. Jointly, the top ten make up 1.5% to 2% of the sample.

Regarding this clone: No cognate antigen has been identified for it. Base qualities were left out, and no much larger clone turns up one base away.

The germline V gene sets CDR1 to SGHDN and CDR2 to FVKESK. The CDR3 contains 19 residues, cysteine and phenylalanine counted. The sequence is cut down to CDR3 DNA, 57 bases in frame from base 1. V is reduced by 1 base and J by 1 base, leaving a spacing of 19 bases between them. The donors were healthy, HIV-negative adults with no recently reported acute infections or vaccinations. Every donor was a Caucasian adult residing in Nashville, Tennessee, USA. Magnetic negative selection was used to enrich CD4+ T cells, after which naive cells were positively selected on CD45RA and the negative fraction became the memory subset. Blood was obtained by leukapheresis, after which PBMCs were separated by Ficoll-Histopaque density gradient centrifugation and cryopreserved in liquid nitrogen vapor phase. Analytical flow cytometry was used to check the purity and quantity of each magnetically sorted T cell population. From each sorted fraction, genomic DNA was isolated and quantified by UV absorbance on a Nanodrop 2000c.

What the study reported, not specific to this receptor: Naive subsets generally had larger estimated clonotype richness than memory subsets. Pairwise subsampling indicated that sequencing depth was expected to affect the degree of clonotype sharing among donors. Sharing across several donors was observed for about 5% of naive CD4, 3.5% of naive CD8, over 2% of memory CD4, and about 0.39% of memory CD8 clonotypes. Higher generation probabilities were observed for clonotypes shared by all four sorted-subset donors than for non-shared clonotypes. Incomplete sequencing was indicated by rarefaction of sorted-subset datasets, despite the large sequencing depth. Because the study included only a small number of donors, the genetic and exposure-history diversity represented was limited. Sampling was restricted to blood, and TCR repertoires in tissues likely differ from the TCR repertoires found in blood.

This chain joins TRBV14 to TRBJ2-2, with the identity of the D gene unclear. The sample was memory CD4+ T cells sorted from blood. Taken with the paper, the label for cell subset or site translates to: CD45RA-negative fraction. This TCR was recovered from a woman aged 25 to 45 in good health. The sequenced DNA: TGTGCCAGCAGCCAAGGGGGAAGTTCCGGCACACTGAACACCGGGGAGCTGTTTTTT. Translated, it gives CASSQGGSSGTLNTGELFF.